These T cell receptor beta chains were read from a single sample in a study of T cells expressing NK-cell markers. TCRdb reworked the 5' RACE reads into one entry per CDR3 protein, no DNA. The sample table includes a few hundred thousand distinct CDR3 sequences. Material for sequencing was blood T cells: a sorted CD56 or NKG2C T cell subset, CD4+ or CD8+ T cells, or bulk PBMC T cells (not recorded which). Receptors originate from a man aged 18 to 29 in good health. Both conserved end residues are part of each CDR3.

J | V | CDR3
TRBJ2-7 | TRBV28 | CASSLPPGLSHEQYF
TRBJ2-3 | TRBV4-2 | CASSGGIWASGGPTDTQYF
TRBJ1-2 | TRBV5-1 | CASSLTARSGTGSYGYTF
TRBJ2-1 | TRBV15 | CATTETPGTYNEQFF
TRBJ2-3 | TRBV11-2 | CASSLEVWSREKHTDTQYF
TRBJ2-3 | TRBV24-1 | CATGTGATDTQYF
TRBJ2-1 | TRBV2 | CASSEGLAGVFEQFF
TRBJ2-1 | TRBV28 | CASRGGNNEQFF
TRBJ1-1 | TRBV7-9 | CASTRDRLNTEAFF
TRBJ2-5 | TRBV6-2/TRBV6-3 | CASSSLLETQYF
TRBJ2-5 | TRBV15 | CATSPMYQETQYF
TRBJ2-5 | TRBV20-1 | CSARDRGQETQYF
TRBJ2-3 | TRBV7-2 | CASSLYRAFRTQYF
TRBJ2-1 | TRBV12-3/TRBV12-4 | CASSFQDLGEQFF
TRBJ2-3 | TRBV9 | CASSVAGGLTSTDTQYF
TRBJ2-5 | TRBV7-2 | CASSFGLASRETQYF
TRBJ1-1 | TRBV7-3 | CASSLGTAVSRTEAFF
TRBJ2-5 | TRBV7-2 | CASTEAGGGETQYF
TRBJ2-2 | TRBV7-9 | CASSFQQEGWRTGELFF
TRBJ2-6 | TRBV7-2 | CASSPFRNSGANVLTF
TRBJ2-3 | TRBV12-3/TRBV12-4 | CASSQPWGTRTDTQYF
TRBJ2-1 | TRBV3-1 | CASSQSPRVGSNEQFF
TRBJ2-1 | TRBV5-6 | CASSLDEEAGAEQFF
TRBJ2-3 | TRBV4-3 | CASSQADGRTHRDTQYF